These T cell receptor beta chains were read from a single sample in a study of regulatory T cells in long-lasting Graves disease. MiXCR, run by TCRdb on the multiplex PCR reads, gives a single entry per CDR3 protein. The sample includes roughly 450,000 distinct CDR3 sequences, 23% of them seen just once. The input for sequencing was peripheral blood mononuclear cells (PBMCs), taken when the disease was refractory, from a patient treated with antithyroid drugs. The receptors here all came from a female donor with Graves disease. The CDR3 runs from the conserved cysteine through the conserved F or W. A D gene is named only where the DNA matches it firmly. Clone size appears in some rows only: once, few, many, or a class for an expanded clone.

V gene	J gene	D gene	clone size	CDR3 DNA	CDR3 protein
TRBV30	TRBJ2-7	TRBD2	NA	TGTGCCTGGACCCAAGACCCTCTAGCGGGGGCCCCTCTCGAGCAGTACTTC	CAWTQDPLAGAPLEQYF
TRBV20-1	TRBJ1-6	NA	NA	TGCAGTGCTAGAGTCGGGGGACGGATGAGCTCCTATAATTCACCCCTCCACTTT	CSARVGGRMSSYNSPLHF
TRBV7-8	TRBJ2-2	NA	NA	TGTGCCAGCAGCTTAGGCGCCAGGGGCCGCACCGGGGAGCTGTTTTTT	CASSLGARGRTGELFF
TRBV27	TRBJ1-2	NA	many	TGTGCCAGCAGACCGGGACCGATGAACTATGGCTACACCTTC	CASRPGPMNYGYTF
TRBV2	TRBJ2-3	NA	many	TGTGCCAGCAGTAAGGGCCCTGCGGCTAGCACAGATACGCAGTATTTT	CASSKGPAASTDTQYF
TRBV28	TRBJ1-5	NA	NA	TGTGCCAGCACCCTGACCACAGGGAATCAGCCCCAGCATTTT	CASTLTTGNQPQHF
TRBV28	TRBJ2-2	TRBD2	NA	TGTGCCAGCAGTCCGACGGGACTAGCGGGAGCTCTCCTACGGGGCGGGGAGCTGTTTTTT	CASSPTGLAGALLRGGELFF
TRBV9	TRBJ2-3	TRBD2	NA	TGTGCCAGCAGCCTGGGGAATAGCGGGATGATCACAGATACGCAGTATTTT	CASSLGNSGMITDTQYF
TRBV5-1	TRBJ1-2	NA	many	TGCGCCAGCAGCTTGGCCCAAGGGGCTGGGGGCTACACCTTC	CASSLAQGAGGYTF
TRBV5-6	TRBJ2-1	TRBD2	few	TGTGCCAGCATCGACCGTGGGGGACTAGAGCAGTTCTTC	CASIDRGGLEQFF
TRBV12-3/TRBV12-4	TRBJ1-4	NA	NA	TGTGCCAGCAGTTTTGATAGGAGGGGTGAAAAACTGTTTTTT	CASSFDRRGEKLFF
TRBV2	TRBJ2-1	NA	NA	TGTGCCAGCAGGTCCTACAATGAGCAGTTCTTC	CASRSYNEQFF
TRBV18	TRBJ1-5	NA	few	TGTGCCAGCTCACCAAGGCAGGGAGGGAATCAGCCCCAGCATTTT	CASSPRQGGNQPQHF
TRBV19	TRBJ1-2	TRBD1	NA	TGTGCCAGTAGTGCGACAGGGAGTGGACTGGGGTATGGCTACACCTTC	CASSATGSGLGYGYTF
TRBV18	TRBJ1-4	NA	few	TGTGCCAGCTCACCAGTAAACGCCGGGAATGAAAAACTGTTTTTT	CASSPVNAGNEKLFF
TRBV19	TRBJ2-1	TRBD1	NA	TGTGCCAGTAGTCGGGACAGCCTTTGGGCCTACAATGAGCAGTTCTTC	CASSRDSLWAYNEQFF
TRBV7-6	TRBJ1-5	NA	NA	TGTGCCAGCAGCCGCGGCCCGGGGCCCAATCAGCCCCAGCATTTT	CASSRGPGPNQPQHF
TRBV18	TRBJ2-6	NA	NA	TGTGCCAGCTCACCTGGTCGCTCTGGGGCCAACGTCCTGACTTTC	CASSPGRSGANVLTF
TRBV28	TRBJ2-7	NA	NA	TGTGCCACCGAGGGGCTAGTTGCGGGGTACGAGCAGTACTTC	CATEGLVAGYEQYF
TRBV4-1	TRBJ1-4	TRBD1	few	TGCGCCAGCAGCCAGGCGTATCGGGCAGGGGGCGGTGAAAAACTGTTTTTT	CASSQAYRAGGGEKLFF
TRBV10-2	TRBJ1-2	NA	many	TGCGCCAGCGGGGTGGACGGCTTCTATGGCTACACCTTC	CASGVDGFYGYTF
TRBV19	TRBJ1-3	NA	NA	TGTGCCAGTAACGCTGACCCTGGAAACACCATATATTTT	CASNADPGNTIYF
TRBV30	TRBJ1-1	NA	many	TGTGCCTGGAGTGTTTGGGGGGGGATGAACACTGAAGCTTTCTTT	CAWSVWGGMNTEAFF
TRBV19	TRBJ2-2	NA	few	TGTGCCAGCAATAGAGACTCTACAGGGTTACGCACCGGGGAGCTGTTTTTT	CASNRDSTGLRTGELFF
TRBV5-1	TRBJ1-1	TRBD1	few	TGCGCCAGCAGCTTGGTGCCAGGGGGCGCGAACACTGAAGCTTTCTTT	CASSLVPGGANTEAFF
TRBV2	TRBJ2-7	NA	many	TGTGCCAGCAGTGATACTAACGAGCAGTACTTC	CASSDTNEQYF
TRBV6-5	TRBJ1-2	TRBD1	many	TGTGCCAGCAGTTACTTGGGACAGGGTAATGGCTACACCTTC	CASSYLGQGNGYTF